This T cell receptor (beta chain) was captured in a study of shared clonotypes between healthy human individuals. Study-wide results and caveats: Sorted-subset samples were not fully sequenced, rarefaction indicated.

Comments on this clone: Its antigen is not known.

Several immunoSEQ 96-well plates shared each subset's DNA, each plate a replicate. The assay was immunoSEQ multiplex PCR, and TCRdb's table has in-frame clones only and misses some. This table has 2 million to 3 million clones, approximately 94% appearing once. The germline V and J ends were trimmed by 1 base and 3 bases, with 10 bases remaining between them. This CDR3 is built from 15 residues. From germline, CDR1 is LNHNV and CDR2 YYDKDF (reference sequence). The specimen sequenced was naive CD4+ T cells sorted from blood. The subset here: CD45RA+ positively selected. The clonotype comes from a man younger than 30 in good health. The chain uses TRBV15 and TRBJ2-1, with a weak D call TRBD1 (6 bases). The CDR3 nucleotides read TGTGCCACCAGCAGAGGCAGGGGAAACTACAATGAGCAGTTCTTC. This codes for CATSRGRGNYNEQFF.